This T cell receptor beta chain was identified during a study of Ad26.COV2.S vaccination and SARS-CoV-2 variants. Study-wide results and limits: Substantial response breadth was reportedly seen for spike-specific CD8+ and CD4+ T cells after vaccination.

TCRdb's table, derived via immunoSEQ multiplex PCR, lists solely in-frame clones and lacks some. Among a few hundred thousand clones listed, 85% to 90% were seen once. Of note for this clone: The antigen remains unidentified.

CDR1 and CDR2 from the germline V gene are LGHNA and YSLEER. Trimming shortened V by 2 bases and J by 7 bases, and 20 bases separated the two germline ends. The CDR3 has 17 amino acids. Described treatment: about 20 received Ad26.COV2.S at low or high dose, single or two shots; about 5 received placebo; per-sample allocation not given. Collection of the samples took place on day 63 after the first injection of vaccine or placebo. V usage is TRBV4-3 and J usage is TRBJ2-2; D ambiguous. This specimen was peripheral blood, taken in a trial of Ad26.COV2.S vaccine versus placebo. The origin of this receptor is a person between 18 and 65 years old who received the Ad26.COV2.S COVID-19 vaccine or a placebo. The CDR3: CASSQKMGPPRIGELFF. In nucleotides, the CDR3 is TGCGCCAGCAGCCAAAAAATGGGCCCCCCGCGCATCGGGGAGCTGTTTTTT.